Below, 2 T cell receptor beta chains from the same sample are listed, as sequenced in a study of human T cells and chemical hapten exposure. In TCRdb, the RACE reads were re-called with MiXCR into one record per CDR3 protein. There are about 110,000 distinct CDR3 sequences in the sample; more than 7% occur only once, and 3% to 4% lies in the top ten. As to time point: patch test 2, 6 weeks after DPC sensitization. This sample's treatment: therapeutic diphenylcyclopropenone sensitization with weekly scalp DPC. The sample in question was whole blood, obtained in connection with sensitization to the hapten diphenylcyclopropenone (DPC). The receptors here all came from a woman aged 40 to 50 with alopecia areata. Some clones in this sample may be carry-over from other donors' samples.

This clonotype has ten or more counts. The rearrangement links TRBV6-1 to TRBJ1-2; 7 positions agree with TRBD1. The V gene's germline CDR1 is MNHNS and CDR2 SASEGT. V was pared by 4 bases and J by 0 bases, with 11 bases of the junction left unmatched. The CDR3 runs to 17 residues. Written as DNA, the CDR3 is TGTGCCAGCAGTGCCCGTCTGGCAGGGGGTTCTAACTATGGCTACACCTTC. This translates into CASSARLAGGSNYGYTF.

Turning to this clonotype: At one end, the junction sequence differs from germline, possibly due to a read error. The genes are TRBV6-6 and TRBJ1-2, with TRBD1 as a possible D gene (5 bases). This CDR3 has 16 residues. Germline V gives CDR1 MNHNY, CDR2 SVGAGI (reference sequence). The CDR3 protein is CASSHSNSGDPDGYTF. In DNA form, the CDR3 reads TGTGCCAGCAGTCACTCGAACTCGGGGGACCCAGATGGCTACACCTTC.